The TCR beta chain described here comes from a study of shared clonotypes between healthy human individuals. Regarding the study as a whole: Specimens sampled were limited to blood, with tissue repertoires likely differing. Relative to clonotypes present in all four donors, those not shared had lower generation probabilities.

As to this clone: What it recognizes is unknown.

In the authors' methods: Owing to the provision of junction-only sequences devoid of quality scores by immunoSEQ, filtering differed. The table came from immunoSEQ multiplex PCR; TCRdb's copy has only in-frame clones and leaves some out. Clonal size and the V and J genes are those of that table, whereas D and trimming came from the DNA. This sample has 2 million to 2.5 million clones; 95% occur once, and the top ten carry 0.1% to 0.15%. Trimming pared 6 bases from V and 4 bases from J, leaving 15 bases between. The CDR3 runs 14 residues. Germline loops: CDR1 MDHEN, CDR2 SYDVKM. The sequence was collected from a man younger than 35 in good health. Specimen: naive CD4+ T cells sorted from blood. Subset of the sample: CD45RA+ positively selected. This chain uses TRBV28 with TRBJ1-1, with D possibly TRBD1 on 5 matching bases. CDR3 sequence: CASSLTMGGTEAFF. For the CDR3, the DNA is TGTGCCAGCAGCCTAACTATGGGGGGCACTGAAGCTTTCTTT.